Included here is one T cell receptor (beta chain) sequence, with context. What it recognizes is unknown. This PCR relied on a set of 60 Vbeta primers and 13 Jbeta primers. Here immunoSEQ multiplex PCR was the method, and the copy in TCRdb shows in-frame clones only, minus some. This sample has fewer than 200,000 clones, with 70% to 85% found just once. The data stem from a study of cytomegalovirus exposure and HLA in healthy donors. Findings and limits, study-wide: The study put about 180 TCR beta chains on its list as cytomegalovirus-associated. Later analysis showed TCR association rates varying by HLA locus, highest for DRB1 and lowest for HLA-C. As immune exposure information, only CMV serostatus was available.

Germline V CDR1 and CDR2: MNHEY, SVGAGI. This CDR3 region has 14 residues. Trimming removed 0 bases at V and 2 bases at J, with 7 bases between. The receptor's source is a middle-aged man in good health and CMV-seropositive. Sample: PBMCs. The rearrangement joins TRBV6-5 to TRBJ2-5; D call uncertain. For the CDR3, the DNA is TGTGCCAGCAGTTACTCGATGAGACAAGAGACCCAGTACTTC. Translation: CASSYSMRQETQYF.